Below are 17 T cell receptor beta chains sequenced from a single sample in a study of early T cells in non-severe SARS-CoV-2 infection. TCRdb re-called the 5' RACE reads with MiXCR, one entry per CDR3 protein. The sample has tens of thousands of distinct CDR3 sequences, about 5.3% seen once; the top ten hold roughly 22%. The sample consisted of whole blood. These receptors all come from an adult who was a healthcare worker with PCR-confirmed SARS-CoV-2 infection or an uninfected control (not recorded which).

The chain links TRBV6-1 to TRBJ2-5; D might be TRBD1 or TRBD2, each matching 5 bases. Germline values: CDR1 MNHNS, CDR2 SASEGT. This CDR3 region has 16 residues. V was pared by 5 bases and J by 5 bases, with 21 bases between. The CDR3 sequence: CASSPRQSREWETQYF. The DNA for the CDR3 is TGTGCCAGCAGTCCTCGACAGTCGAGGGAGTGGGAGACCCAGTACTTC.

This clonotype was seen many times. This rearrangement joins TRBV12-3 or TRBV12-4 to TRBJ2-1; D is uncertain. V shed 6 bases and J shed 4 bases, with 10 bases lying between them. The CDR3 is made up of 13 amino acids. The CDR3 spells CASRYRVYNEQFF. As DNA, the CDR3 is TGTGCCAGCAGGTACCGGGTTTACAATGAGCAGTTCTTC.

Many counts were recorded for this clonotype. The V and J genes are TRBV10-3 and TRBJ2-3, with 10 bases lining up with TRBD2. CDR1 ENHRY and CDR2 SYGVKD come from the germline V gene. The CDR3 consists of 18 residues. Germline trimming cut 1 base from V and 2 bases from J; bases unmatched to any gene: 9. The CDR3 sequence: CAISEWLAGAHDTDTQYF. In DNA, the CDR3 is TGTGCCATCAGTGAGTGGCTAGCGGGAGCGCATGACACAGATACGCAGTATTTT.

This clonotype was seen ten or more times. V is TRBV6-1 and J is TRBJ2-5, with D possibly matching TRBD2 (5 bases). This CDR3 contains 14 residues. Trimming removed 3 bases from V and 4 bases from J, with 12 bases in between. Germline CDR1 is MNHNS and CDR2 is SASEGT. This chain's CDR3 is CASSDPFRGETQYF. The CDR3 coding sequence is TGTGCCAGCAGTGACCCTTTTCGGGGAGAGACCCAGTACTTC.

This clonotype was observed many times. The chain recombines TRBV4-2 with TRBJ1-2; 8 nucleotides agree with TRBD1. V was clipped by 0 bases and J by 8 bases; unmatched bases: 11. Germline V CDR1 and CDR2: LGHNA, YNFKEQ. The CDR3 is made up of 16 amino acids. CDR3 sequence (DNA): TGTGCCAGCAGCCAAGATAGGGGCAGGGGGCTTCGGGGCTACACCTTC. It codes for CASSQDRGRGLRGYTF.

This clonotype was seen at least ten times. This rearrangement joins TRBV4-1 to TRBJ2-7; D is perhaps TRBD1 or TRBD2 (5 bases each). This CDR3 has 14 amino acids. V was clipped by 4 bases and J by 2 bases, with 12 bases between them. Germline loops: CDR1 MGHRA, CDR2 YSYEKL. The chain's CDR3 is CASSPGQGTYEQYF. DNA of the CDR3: TGCGCCAGCAGCCCGGGGCAGGGAACCTACGAGCAGTACTTC.

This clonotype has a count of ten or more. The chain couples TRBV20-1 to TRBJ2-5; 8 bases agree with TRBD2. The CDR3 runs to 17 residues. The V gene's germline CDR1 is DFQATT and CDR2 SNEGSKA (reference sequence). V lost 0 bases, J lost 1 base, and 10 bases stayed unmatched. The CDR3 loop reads CSARDLASGSSQETQYF. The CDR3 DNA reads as TGCAGTGCTAGAGATTTGGCCAGCGGGAGCTCCCAAGAGACCCAGTACTTC.

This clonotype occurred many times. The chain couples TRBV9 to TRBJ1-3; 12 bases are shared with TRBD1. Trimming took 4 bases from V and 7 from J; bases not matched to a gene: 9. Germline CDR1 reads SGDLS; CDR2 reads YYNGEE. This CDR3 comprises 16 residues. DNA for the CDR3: TGTGCCAGCAGCCCCAAGGGACAGGGGGCCGGGAACACCATATATTTT. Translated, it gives CASSPKGQGAGNTIYF.

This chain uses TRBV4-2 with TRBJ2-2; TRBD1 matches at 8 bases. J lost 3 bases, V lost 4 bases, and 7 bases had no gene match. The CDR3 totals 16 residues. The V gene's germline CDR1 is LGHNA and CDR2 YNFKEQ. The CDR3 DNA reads TGTGCCAGCAGCCCCGAGACAGGGGCGTACACCGGGGAGCTGTTTTTT. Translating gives CASSPETGAYTGELFF.

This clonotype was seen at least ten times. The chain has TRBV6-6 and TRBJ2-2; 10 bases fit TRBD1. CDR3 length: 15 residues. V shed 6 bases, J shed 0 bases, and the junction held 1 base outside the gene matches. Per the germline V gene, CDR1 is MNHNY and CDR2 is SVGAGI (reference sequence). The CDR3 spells CASRGTGANTGELFF. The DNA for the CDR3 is TGTGCCAGCAGAGGGACAGGGGCGAACACCGGGGAGCTGTTTTTT.

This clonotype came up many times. The CDR3: CASSQGTAASGNTIYF. The CDR3 DNA follows: TGTGCCAGCAGCCAAGGGACAGCAGCCTCTGGAAACACCATATATTTT. The chain combines TRBV4-2 with TRBJ1-3; D is possibly TRBD1 (6 bases). This CDR3 spans 16 amino acids. Germline CDR1 reads LGHNA; CDR2 reads YNFKEQ. Trimming took off 1 base at V and 0 bases at J, with 10 bases between the two ends.

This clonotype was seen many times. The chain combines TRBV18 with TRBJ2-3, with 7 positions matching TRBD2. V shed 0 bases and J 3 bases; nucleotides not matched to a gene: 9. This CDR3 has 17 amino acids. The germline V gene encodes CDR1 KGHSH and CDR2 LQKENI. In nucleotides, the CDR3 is TGTGCCAGCTCACCACCCCAAGGCGGGAGAGGGACAGATACGCAGTATTTT. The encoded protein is CASSPPQGGRGTDTQYF.

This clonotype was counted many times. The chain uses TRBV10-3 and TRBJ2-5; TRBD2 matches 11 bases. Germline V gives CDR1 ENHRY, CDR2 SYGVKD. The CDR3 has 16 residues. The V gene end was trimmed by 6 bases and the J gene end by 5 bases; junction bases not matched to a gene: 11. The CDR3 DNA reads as TGTGCCATCAGCCGAAATAGCGGGGGGGCCTTGGAGACCCAGTACTTC. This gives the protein CAISRNSGGALETQYF.

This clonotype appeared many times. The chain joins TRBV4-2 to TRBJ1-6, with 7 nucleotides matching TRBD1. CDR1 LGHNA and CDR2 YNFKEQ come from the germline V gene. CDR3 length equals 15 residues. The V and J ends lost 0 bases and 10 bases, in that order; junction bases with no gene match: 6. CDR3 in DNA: TGTGCCAGCAGCCAAGATGCAGGGGGAAGGTCACCCCTCCACTTT. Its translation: CASSQDAGGRSPLHF.

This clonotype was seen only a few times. In nucleotides, the CDR3 is TGTGCCAGCAGCCCTTGGAGCGGAGGGACAGGGACTGAAGCTTTCTTT. The encoded protein is CASSPWSGGTGTEAFF. This chain connects TRBV6-1 to TRBJ1-1; 9 bases align to TRBD1. The trim removed 6 bases at V and 5 bases at J, leaving 13 bases unmatched. Germline CDR1 and CDR2: MNHNS and SASEGT. This CDR3 comprises 16 residues.

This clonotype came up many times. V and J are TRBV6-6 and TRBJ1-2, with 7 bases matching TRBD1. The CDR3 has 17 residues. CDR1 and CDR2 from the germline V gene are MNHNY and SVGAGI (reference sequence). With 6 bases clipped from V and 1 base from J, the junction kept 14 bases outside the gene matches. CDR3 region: CASRGPRQGGGNYGYTF. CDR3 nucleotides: TGTGCCAGCAGAGGACCCCGACAGGGAGGCGGTAACTATGGCTACACCTTC.

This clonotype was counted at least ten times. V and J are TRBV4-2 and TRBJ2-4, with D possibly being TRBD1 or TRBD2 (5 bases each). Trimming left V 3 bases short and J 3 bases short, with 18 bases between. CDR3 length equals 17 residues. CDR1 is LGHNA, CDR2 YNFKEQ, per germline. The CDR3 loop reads CASSHGLGLYGKNIQYF. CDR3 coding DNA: TGTGCCAGCAGCCACGGACTGGGGCTCTATGGCAAAAACATTCAGTACTTC.